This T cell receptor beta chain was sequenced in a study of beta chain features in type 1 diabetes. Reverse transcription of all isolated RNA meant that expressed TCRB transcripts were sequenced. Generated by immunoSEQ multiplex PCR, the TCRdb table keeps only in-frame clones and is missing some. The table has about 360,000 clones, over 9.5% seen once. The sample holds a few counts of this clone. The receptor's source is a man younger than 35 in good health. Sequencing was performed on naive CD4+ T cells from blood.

DNA for the CDR3: TGTGCCAGCCGGAGGCGGGGCTCCTACGAGCAGTACTTC. Its translation is CASRRRGSYEQYF. The chain is built from TRBV28 and TRBJ2-7; tentatively, D is TRBD2 (6 bases). Germline V gene lookup returns CDR1 MDHEN and CDR2 SYDVKM. CDR3 length: 13 amino acids. Trimming took 8 bases from V and 0 from J, leaving 11 bases between them.